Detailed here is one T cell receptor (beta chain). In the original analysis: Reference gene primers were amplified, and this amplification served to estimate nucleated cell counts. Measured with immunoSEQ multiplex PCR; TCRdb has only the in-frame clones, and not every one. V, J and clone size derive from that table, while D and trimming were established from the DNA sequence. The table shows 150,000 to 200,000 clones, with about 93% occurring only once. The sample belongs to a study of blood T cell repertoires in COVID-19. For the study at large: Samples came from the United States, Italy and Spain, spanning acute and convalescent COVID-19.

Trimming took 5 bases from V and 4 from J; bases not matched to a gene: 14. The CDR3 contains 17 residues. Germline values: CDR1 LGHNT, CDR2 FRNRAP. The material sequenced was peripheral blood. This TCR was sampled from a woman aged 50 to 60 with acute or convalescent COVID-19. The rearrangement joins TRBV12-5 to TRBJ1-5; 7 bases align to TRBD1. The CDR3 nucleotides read TGTGCTAGTGGTACCCACCTGGGCAGGGGGTCGAATCAGCCCCAGCATTTT. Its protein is CASGTHLGRGSNQPQHF.